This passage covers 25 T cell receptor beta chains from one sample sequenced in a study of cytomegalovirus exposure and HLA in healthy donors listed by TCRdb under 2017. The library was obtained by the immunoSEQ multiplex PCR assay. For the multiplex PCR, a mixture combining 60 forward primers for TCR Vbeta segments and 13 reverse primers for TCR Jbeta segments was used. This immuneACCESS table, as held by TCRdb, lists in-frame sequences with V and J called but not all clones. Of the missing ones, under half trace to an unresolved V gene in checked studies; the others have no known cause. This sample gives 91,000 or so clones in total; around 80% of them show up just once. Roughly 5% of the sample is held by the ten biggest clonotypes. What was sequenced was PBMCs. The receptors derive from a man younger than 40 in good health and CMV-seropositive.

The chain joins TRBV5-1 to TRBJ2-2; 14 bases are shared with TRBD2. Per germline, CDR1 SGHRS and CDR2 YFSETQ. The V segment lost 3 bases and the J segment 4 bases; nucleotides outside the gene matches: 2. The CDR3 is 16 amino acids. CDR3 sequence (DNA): TGCGCCAGCAGCTCGGGACTAGCGGGAGTCACCGGGGAGCTGTTTTTT. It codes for CASSSGLAGVTGELFF. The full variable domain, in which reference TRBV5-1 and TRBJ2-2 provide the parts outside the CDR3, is KAGVTQTPRYLIKTRGQQVTLSCSPISGHRSVSWYQQTPGQGLQFLFEYFSETQRNKGNFPGRFSGRQFSNSRSEMNVSTLELGDSALYLCASSSGLAGVTGELFFGEGSRLTVL.

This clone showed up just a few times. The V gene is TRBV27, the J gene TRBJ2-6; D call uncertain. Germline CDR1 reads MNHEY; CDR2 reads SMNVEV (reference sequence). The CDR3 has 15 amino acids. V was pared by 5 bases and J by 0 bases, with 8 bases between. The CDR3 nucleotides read TGTGCCAGCAGTCCCCGACACTCTGGGGCCAACGTCCTGACTTTC. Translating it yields CASSPRHSGANVLTF.

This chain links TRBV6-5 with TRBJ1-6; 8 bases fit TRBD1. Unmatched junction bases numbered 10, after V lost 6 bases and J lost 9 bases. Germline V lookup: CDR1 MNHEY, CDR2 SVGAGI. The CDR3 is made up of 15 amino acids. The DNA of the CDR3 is TGTGCCAGCAGACCCCCGACAGGGGACGGTTCACCCCTCCACTTT. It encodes CASRPPTGDGSPLHF.

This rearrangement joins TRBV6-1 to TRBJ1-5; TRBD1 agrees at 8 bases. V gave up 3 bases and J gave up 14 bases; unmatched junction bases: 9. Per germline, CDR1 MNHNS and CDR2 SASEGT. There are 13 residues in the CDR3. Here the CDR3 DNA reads TGTGCCAGCAGTGAGGGGTGGGACAGGCCTAAGCATTTT. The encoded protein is CASSEGWDRPKHF.

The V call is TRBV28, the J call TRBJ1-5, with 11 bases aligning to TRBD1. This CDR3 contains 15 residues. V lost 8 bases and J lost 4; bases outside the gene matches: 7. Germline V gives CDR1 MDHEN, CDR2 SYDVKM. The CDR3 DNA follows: TGTGCCAGCTCCATAGGGACAGGGGGAAATCAGCCCCAGCATTTT. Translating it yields CASSIGTGGNQPQHF.

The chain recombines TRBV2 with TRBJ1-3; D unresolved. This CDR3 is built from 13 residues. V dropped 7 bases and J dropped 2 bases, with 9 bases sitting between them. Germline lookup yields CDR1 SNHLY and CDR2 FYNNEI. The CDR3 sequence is CASMNNPGNTIYF. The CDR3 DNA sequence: TGTGCCAGCATGAACAACCCTGGAAACACCATATATTTT.

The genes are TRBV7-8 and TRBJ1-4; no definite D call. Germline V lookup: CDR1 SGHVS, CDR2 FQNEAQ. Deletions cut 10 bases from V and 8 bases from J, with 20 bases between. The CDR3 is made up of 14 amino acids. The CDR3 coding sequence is TGTGCCACCGCTTCCGGGAGGGTTTTAGAAAAACTGTTTTTT. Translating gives CATASGRVLEKLFF.

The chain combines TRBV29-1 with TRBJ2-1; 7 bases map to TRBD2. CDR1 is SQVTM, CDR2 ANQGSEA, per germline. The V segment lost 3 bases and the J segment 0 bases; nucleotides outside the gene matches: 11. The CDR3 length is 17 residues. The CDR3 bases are TGCAGCGTTGACGGGGTAGAGCGGGGTAGCTCCTACAATGAGCAGTTCTTC. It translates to CSVDGVERGSSYNEQFF.

The CDR3 sequence: CASSPHTGEQYV. CDR3 in DNA: TGTGCCAGCAGTCCGCACACGGGAGAGCAGTACGTC. The V call is TRBV28, the J call TRBJ2-7; D is perhaps TRBD2 (5 bases). Germline V gene sequence: CDR1 MDHEN, CDR2 SYDVKM. Trimming shortened V by 5 bases and J by 7 bases, and 12 bases separated the two germline ends. The CDR3 extends over 12 amino acids.

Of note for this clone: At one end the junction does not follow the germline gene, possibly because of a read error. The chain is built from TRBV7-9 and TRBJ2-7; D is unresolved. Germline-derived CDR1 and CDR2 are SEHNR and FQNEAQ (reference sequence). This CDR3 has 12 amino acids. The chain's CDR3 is CSSSFGEYEQYF. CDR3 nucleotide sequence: TGTTCCAGCAGCTTTGGAGAGTACGAGCAGTACTTC.

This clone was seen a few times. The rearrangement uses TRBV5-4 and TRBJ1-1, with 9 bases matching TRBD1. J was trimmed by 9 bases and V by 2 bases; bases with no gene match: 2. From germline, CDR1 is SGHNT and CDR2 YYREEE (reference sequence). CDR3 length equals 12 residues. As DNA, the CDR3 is TGTGCCAGCAGCTTAGGACAGGGGAAAGCTTTCTTT. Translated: CASSLGQGKAFF.

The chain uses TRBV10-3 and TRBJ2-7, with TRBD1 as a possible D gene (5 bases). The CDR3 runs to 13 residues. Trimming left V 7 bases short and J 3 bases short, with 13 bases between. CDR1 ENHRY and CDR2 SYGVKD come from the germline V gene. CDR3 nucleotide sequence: TGTGCCATCATGGGGCAGGGCGACTACGAGCAGTACTTC. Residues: CAIMGQGDYEQYF.

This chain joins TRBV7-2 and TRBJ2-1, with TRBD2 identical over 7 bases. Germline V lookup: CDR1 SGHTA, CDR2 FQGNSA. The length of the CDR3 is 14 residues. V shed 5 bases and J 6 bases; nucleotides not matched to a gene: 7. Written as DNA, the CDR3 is TGTGCCAGCAGCAAACAAGGGACTACCAATGAGCAGTTCTTC. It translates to CASSKQGTTNEQFF.

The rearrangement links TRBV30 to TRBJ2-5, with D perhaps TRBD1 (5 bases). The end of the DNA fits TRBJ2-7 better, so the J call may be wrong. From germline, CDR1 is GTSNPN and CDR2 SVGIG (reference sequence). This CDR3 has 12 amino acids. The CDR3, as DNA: TGTGCCTGGAGTGTAGGGGCCTACGAGCAGTACTTC. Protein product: CAWSVGAYEQYF.

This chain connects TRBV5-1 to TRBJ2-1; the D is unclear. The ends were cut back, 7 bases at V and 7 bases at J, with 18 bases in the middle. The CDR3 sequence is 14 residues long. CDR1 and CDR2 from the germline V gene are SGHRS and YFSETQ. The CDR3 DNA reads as TGCGCCAGCCGATTCGACTGGCTTAGGAATGAGCAGTTCTTC. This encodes CASRFDWLRNEQFF.

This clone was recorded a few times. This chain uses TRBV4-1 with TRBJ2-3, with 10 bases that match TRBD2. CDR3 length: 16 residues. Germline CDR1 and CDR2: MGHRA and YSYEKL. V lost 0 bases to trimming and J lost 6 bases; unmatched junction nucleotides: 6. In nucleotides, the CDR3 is TGCGCCAGCAGCCAAGAACGAGCGGGAGGGCCGGATACGCAGTATTTT. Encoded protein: CASSQERAGGPDTQYF.

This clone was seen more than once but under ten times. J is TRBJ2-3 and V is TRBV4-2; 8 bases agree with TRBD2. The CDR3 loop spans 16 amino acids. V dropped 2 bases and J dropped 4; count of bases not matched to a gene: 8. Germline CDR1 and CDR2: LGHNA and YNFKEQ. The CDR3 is CASSQKSGGGADTQYF. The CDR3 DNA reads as TGTGCCAGCAGCCAAAAGAGCGGGGGAGGCGCAGATACGCAGTATTTT.

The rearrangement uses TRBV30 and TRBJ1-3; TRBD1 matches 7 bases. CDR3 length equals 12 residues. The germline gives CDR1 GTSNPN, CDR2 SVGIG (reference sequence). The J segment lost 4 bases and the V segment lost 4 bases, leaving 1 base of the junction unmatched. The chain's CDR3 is CAWTGGGNTIYF. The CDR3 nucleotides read TGTGCCTGGACAGGGGGAGGAAACACCATATATTTT.

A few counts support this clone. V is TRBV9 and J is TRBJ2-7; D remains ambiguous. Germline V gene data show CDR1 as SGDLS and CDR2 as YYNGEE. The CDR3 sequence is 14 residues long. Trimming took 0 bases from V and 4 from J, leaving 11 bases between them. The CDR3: CASSVDGRSYEQYF. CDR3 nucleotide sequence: TGTGCCAGCAGCGTAGATGGGCGAAGTTACGAGCAGTACTTC.

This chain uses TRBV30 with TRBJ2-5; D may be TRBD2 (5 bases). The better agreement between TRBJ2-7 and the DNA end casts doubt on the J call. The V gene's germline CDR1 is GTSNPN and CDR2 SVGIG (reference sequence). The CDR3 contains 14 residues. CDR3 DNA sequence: TGTGCCTGGAGTGTACCGGGATTCTCCTACGAGCAGTACTTC. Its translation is CAWSVPGFSYEQYF.

The CDR3 coding sequence is TGTGCCAGCAGTTGGGACAGGCAGGGCGAGCAGTACTTC. This translates into CASSWDRQGEQYF. This chain uses TRBV28 with TRBJ2-7, with TRBD1 matching over 8 bases. The CDR3 has 13 residues. Germline trimming cut 4 bases from V and 6 bases from J; bases unmatched to any gene: 5. Germline V gives CDR1 MDHEN, CDR2 SYDVKM. Using reference TRBV28 and TRBJ2-7 for the parts outside the CDR3, the full variable domain is DVKVTQSSRYLVKRTGEKVFLECVQDMDHENMFWYRQDPGLGLRLIYFSYDVKMKEKGDIPEGYSVSREKKERFSLILESASTNQTSMYLCASSWDRQGEQYFGPGTRLTVT.

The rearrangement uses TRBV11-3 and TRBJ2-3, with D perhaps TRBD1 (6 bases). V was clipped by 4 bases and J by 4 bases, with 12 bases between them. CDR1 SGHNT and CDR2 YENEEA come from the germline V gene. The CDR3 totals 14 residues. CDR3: CASSSKGDPDTQYF. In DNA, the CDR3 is TGTGCCAGCAGCTCAAAGGGGGATCCAGATACGCAGTATTTT.

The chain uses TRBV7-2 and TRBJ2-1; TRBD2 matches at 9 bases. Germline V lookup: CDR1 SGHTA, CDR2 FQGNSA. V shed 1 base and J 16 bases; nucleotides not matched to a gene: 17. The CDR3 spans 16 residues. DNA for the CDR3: TGTGCCAGCAGCTTAGAGGCGGGGGGGAGCCCTCAAAGCAAATTCTTC. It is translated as CASSLEAGGSPQSKFF. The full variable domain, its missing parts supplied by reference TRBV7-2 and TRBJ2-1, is GAGVSQSPSNKVTEKGKDVELRCDPISGHTALYWYRQSLGQGLEFLIYFQGNSAPDKSGLPSDRFSAERTGGSVSTLTIQRTQQEDSAVYLCASSLEAGGSPQSKFFGPGTRLTVL.

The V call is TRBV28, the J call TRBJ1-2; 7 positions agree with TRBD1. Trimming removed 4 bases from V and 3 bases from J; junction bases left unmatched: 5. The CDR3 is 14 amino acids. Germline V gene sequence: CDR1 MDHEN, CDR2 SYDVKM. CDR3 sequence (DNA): TGTGCCAGCAGTTCACGGGACAGATACTATGGCTACACCTTC. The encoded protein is CASSSRDRYYGYTF.

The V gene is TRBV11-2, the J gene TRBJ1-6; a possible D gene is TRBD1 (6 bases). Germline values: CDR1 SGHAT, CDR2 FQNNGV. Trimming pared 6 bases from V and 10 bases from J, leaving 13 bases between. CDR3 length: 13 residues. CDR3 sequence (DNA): TGTGCCAGCAGAGAGGAGGGGGGGTCACCCCTCCACTTT. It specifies CASREEGGSPLHF.